The 22 T cell receptor beta chains presented below share a single source sample, sequenced in a study of cytomegalovirus exposure and HLA in healthy donors. A multiplex PCR was run with 60 Vbeta primers and 13 Jbeta primers. TCRdb's copy holds only in-frame clones and misses some; the assay was immunoSEQ multiplex PCR. The data contain about 220,000 clones, around four fifths of them seen just once; the ten biggest clones take up about 0.77%. Material for sequencing was PBMCs. Every receptor here comes from a boy younger than 10 in good health and CMV-seronegative.

The V call is TRBV6-5, the J call TRBJ1-1; D might be TRBD1 (6 bases). The V end lost 6 bases, the J end lost 8 bases, and 13 bases lay between the germline ends. CDR3 length: 12 amino acids. Per the germline V gene, CDR1 is MNHEY and CDR2 is SVGAGI. CDR3 sequence reads: CASSVQGTEAFF. CDR3 bases: TGTGCCAGCAGCGTACAGGGAACCGAAGCTTTCTTT.

The chain links TRBV19 to TRBJ1-1; no reliable D call. CDR3 length equals 12 residues. The V gene's germline CDR1 is LNHDA and CDR2 SQIVND (reference sequence). Deletions cut 8 bases from V and 1 base from J, with 8 bases between. The CDR3 nucleotides are TGTGCCAGTGGTTACAGGAACACTGAAGCTTTCTTT. Translation gives CASGYRNTEAFF.

The CDR3: CASSIGGGMYTEAFF. The CDR3 bases are TGTGCCAGTAGTATCGGGGGGGGTATGTACACTGAAGCTTTCTTT. The J gene is TRBJ1-1, the V gene TRBV19; TRBD1 is a possible D gene (5 bases). The CDR3 loop spans 15 amino acids. V lost 3 bases and J 3 bases, leaving 14 bases between the germline ends. Germline V gene data show CDR1 as LNHDA and CDR2 as SQIVND (reference sequence).

The chain couples TRBV29-1 to TRBJ1-2; 7 bases are shared with TRBD1. J lost 8 bases, V lost 5 bases, and 8 bases had no gene match. Germline V lookup: CDR1 SQVTM, CDR2 ANQGSEA. The CDR3 is 12 residues long. This CDR3 is CSVRGQGLGYTF. The DNA for the CDR3 is TGCAGCGTTAGGGGGCAGGGCCTCGGCTACACCTTC. The variable domain in full, completed from reference TRBV29-1 and TRBJ1-2, reads SAVISQKPSRDICQRGTSLTIQCQVDSQVTMMFWYRQQPGQSLTLIATANQGSEATYESGFVIDKFPISRPNLTFSTLTVSNMSPEDSSIYLCSVRGQGLGYTFGSGTRLTVV.

The chain employs TRBV6-6 and TRBJ2-5; 7 bases line up with TRBD2. The DNA matches TRBJ2-7 better at its end, which makes the J call doubtful. Germline assignment: CDR1 MNHNY and CDR2 SVGAGI (reference sequence). The CDR3 extends over 12 amino acids. The CDR3 nucleotides read TGTGCCACCCAGGGACTAAAGGACGAGCAGTACTTC. It encodes CATQGLKDEQYF.

This clone was picked up a small number of times. The chain recombines TRBV5-1 with TRBJ1-1, with 7 bases aligning to TRBD1. The germline gives CDR1 SGHRS, CDR2 YFSETQ. V dropped 3 bases and J dropped 7; count of bases not matched to a gene: 12. The CDR3 sequence is 15 residues long. This CDR3 reads CASSWEDRAGVEAFF. CDR3 bases: TGCGCCAGCAGCTGGGAAGACAGGGCAGGGGTTGAAGCTTTCTTT.

The chain combines TRBV19 with TRBJ2-1, with TRBD1 matching over 8 bases. There are 13 residues in the CDR3. Germline trimming cut 4 bases from V and 6 bases from J; bases unmatched to any gene: 2. CDR1 is LNHDA, CDR2 SQIVND, per germline (reference sequence). The CDR3 protein is CASSTGQGNEQFF. The DNA of the CDR3 is TGTGCCAGTAGTACCGGACAGGGCAATGAGCAGTTCTTC.

The chain employs TRBV7-8 and TRBJ2-7; 10 nucleotides align to TRBD1. Losses at the gene ends were 5 bases for V and 5 bases for J; bases not matched to a gene: 12. The germline CDR1 and CDR2 sequences are SGHVS and FQNEAQ. There are 16 residues in the CDR3. CDR3: CASSPWGTGENHEQYF. The DNA for the CDR3 is TGTGCCAGCAGCCCTTGGGGGACAGGGGAAAATCACGAGCAGTACTTC.

This clone was observed a handful of times. The gene calls are TRBV5-1 and TRBJ1-2; possible D gene TRBD1, 6 bases. The CDR3 consists of 15 residues. Trimming cost V 6 bases and J 0 bases, with 15 bases left between them. Germline CDR1 SGHRS, CDR2 YFSETQ. In nucleotides, the CDR3 is TGCGCCAGCAACAACAGGGCCAGGGCTAACTATGGCTACACCTTC. This sequence encodes CASNNRARANYGYTF.

This clone appeared once. V and J are TRBV5-5 and TRBJ2-7, with TRBD1 as a possible D gene (5 bases). Germline-derived CDR1 and CDR2 are SGHKS and YYEKEE (reference sequence). CDR3 length: 12 residues. Trimming took off 4 bases at V and 4 bases at J, with 9 bases between the two ends. The CDR3 DNA is TGTGCCAGCAGCCCCGACAGTTACGAGCAGTACTTC. Protein: CASSPDSYEQYF.

The rearrangement links TRBV16 to TRBJ2-3, with 8 bases fitting TRBD1. Trimming cost V 0 bases and J 3 bases; bases outside gene matches: 5. Germline-derived CDR1 and CDR2 are KGHSY and FQNENV. This CDR3 contains 16 residues. CDR3: CASSQSSTGATDTQYF. The CDR3 coding sequence is TGTGCCAGCAGCCAATCATCGACAGGGGCAACAGATACGCAGTATTTT.

The chain carries TRBV13 and TRBJ2-1; TRBD2 matches at 11 bases. There are 16 residues in the CDR3. Germline lookup yields CDR1 PRHDT and CDR2 FYEKMQ (reference sequence). V shed 4 bases and J 4 bases; nucleotides not matched to a gene: 6. In nucleotides, the CDR3 is TGTGCCAGCAGCTGGCCCGGGACTAGCGGATACAATGAGCAGTTCTTC. Translation gives CASSWPGTSGYNEQFF.

This chain uses TRBV2 with TRBJ2-1; D is perhaps TRBD2 (5 bases). Germline values: CDR1 SNHLY, CDR2 FYNNEI. The CDR3 extends over 16 amino acids. V dropped 1 base and J dropped 3 bases, with 13 bases sitting between them. CDR3 in DNA: TGTGCCAGCAGTGAAGGAGGCGGGTCCCGCTACAATGAGCAGTTCTTC. It codes for CASSEGGGSRYNEQFF.

The chain uses TRBV30 and TRBJ1-1, with D possibly matching TRBD1 (6 bases). Germline loops: CDR1 GTSNPN, CDR2 SVGIG (reference sequence). The CDR3 runs to 13 residues. With 4 bases removed from V and 1 base from J, the gap between germline ends came to 10 bases. The CDR3 here is CAWIKGQNTEAFF. The DNA for the CDR3 is TGTGCCTGGATAAAGGGACAGAACACTGAAGCTTTCTTT.

J is TRBJ1-1 and V is TRBV4-1, with D possibly being TRBD1 (6 bases). Germline lookup yields CDR1 MGHRA and CDR2 YSYEKL. V gave up 1 base and J gave up 4 bases, with 19 bases separating them. The CDR3 covers 17 residues. Written as DNA, the CDR3 is TGCGCCAGCAGCCAAGCCGCCCCGGGACAAATAGTCACTGAAGCTTTCTTT. This translates into CASSQAAPGQIVTEAFF.

The chain joins TRBV19 to TRBJ1-2; D is unclear. V was pared by 3 bases and J by 1 base, with 12 bases between. Germline CDR1 and CDR2: LNHDA and SQIVND (reference sequence). The CDR3 has 15 residues. In nucleotides, the CDR3 is TGTGCCAGTAGTATTCACGAGGATCGTAACTATGGCTACACCTTC. Residues: CASSIHEDRNYGYTF. Supplemented by reference TRBV19 and TRBJ1-2, the full variable domain reads DGGITQSPKYLFRKEGQNVTLSCEQNLNHDAMYWYRQDPGQGLRLIYYSQIVNDFQKGDIAEGYSVSREKKESFPLTVTSAQKNPTAFYLCASSIHEDRNYGYTFGSGTRLTVV.

V is TRBV7-2 and J is TRBJ2-7; D might be TRBD1 (5 bases). The germline V gene encodes CDR1 SGHTA and CDR2 FQGNSA. There are 12 residues in the CDR3. The CDR3 reads CATTLGAYEQYF. CDR3 nucleotide sequence: TGTGCGACCACTCTAGGGGCCTACGAGCAGTACTTC.

The gene calls are TRBV9 and TRBJ2-7; the D gene is possibly TRBD1 (6 bases). Germline assignment: CDR1 SGDLS and CDR2 YYNGEE. CDR3 length equals 16 residues. Deletions cut 3 bases from V and 0 bases from J, with 16 bases between. The CDR3 bases are TGTGCCAGCAGCGGAGGCGGGCAGGGGAGCTCCTACGAGCAGTACTTC. Translating gives CASSGGGQGSSYEQYF.

Here the CDR3 reads CASSYRSNTEAFF. CDR3 DNA sequence: TGTGCCAGCAGTTATCGGTCGAACACTGAAGCTTTCTTT. This sequence joins TRBV6-1 and TRBJ1-1, with D unclear. V lost 5 bases and J 1 base, leaving 8 bases between the germline ends. The length of the CDR3 is 13 residues. Per germline, CDR1 MNHNS and CDR2 SASEGT.

This chain connects TRBV6-1 to TRBJ2-3; possible D gene TRBD1, 5 bases. Per the germline V gene, CDR1 is MNHNS and CDR2 is SASEGT. The CDR3 length is 16 residues. V was cut by 3 bases and J by 1 base, with 14 bases left in between. The CDR3 spells CASSDRRGARTDTQYF. The CDR3 DNA reads TGTGCCAGCAGTGACAGGCGTGGGGCACGCACAGATACGCAGTATTTT.

This chain links TRBV28 with TRBJ1-4; 12 nucleotides match TRBD1. Unmatched junction bases numbered 10, after V lost 6 bases and J lost 8 bases. In germline, CDR1 is MDHEN, CDR2 SYDVKM. The CDR3 loop spans 16 amino acids. Here the CDR3 reads CASSHRDRGLLEKLFF. CDR3 nucleotides: TGTGCCAGCAGCCACCGGGACAGGGGGCTTTTGGAAAAACTGTTTTTT.

The J gene is TRBJ1-2, the V gene TRBV29-1, with TRBD1 matching 7 bases. With 0 bases clipped from V and 0 bases from J, the junction kept 10 bases outside the gene matches. The V gene's germline CDR1 is SQVTM and CDR2 ANQGSEA. The CDR3 contains 17 residues. The CDR3 region is CSVEEWDSRPPNYGYTF. The CDR3 DNA is TGCAGCGTTGAAGAATGGGACAGTAGACCCCCTAACTATGGCTACACCTTC.